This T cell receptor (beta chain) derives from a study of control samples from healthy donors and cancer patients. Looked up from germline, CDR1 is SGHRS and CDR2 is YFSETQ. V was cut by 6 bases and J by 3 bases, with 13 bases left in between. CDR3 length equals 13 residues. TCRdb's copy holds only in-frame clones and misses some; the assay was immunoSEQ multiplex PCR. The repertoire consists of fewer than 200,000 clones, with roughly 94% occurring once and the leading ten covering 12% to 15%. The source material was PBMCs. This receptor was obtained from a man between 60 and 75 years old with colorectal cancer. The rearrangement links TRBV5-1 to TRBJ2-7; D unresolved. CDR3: CASKADGDYEQYF. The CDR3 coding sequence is TGCGCCAGCAAGGCTGACGGCGACTACGAGCAGTACTTC.